A single sample is the source of the 25 T cell receptor beta chains below, sequenced in a study of siplizumab effects on memory and regulatory T cells. Repertoires were generated with immunoSEQ multiplex PCR, while TCRdb's copy carries only in-frame clones and drops some. The table has approximately 60,000 clones, around three quarters seen once. The sequenced material came from memory CD4+ T cells sorted from blood. The receptors originated from a human donor in good health.

V usage is TRBV11-1 and J usage is TRBJ1-6; unclear D gene. The CDR3 extends over 14 amino acids. Germline values: CDR1 SGHAT, CDR2 FQDESV (reference sequence). V dropped 1 base and J dropped 9 bases, with 10 bases sitting between them. This CDR3 is CASSLGGFGSPLHF. The CDR3 region has the DNA TGTGCCAGCAGCTTAGGAGGGTTTGGTTCACCCCTCCACTTT.

This chain links TRBV7-2 with TRBJ2-3; TRBD2 matches 10 bases. After removal of 5 bases from V and 3 bases from J, the junction contained 2 bases not matched to a gene. The CDR3 has 14 amino acids. The germline gives CDR1 SGHTA, CDR2 FQGNSA. CDR3 region: CASSLLAGTDTQYF. As DNA, the CDR3 is TGTGCCAGCAGCCTACTAGCGGGGACAGATACGCAGTATTTT. Combining the CDR3 with reference TRBV7-2 and TRBJ2-3 gives the whole variable domain GAGVSQSPSNKVTEKGKDVELRCDPISGHTALYWYRQSLGQGLEFLIYFQGNSAPDKSGLPSDRFSAERTGGSVSTLTIQRTQQEDSAVYLCASSLLAGTDTQYFGPGTRLTVL.

This clone was detected a few times. The J gene is TRBJ2-7, the V gene TRBV19; D may correspond to TRBD1 or TRBD2 (5 bases each). Deletions cut 5 bases from V and 0 bases from J, with 20 bases between. CDR1 is LNHDA and CDR2 is SQIVND in the germline V gene (reference sequence). The CDR3 is 17 amino acids. The CDR3 DNA sequence: TGTGCCAGTAGTGCCCTATTAAGGGGTGGGAGCTCCTACGAGCAGTACTTC. This sequence encodes CASSALLRGGSSYEQYF.

The chain couples TRBV6-5 to TRBJ2-3; 8 bases line up with TRBD1. Looked up from germline, CDR1 is MNHEY and CDR2 is SVGAGI. This CDR3 spans 15 amino acids. Unmatched junction bases numbered 8, after V lost 6 bases and J lost 3 bases. CDR3 nucleotide sequence: TGTGCCAGCAGCTCAGGGGGCCTAAGGACAGATACGCAGTATTTT. It is translated as CASSSGGLRTDTQYF.

The CDR3 DNA is TGTGCCAGCAGTTACTCGCTTCAGCCCCAGCATTTT. The encoded protein is CASSYSLQPQHF. The chain carries TRBV6-6 and TRBJ1-5; D remains unclear. Germline V gene sequence: CDR1 MNHNY, CDR2 SVGAGI (reference sequence). V was shortened by 0 bases and J by 6 bases, with 3 bases between the two germline ends. This CDR3 is built from 12 residues.

The chain recombines TRBV7-9 with TRBJ1-4, with D perhaps matching TRBD1 (5 bases). The germline V and J ends were trimmed by 3 bases and 7 bases, with 12 bases remaining between them. CDR1 is SEHNR and CDR2 is FQNEAQ in the germline V gene (reference sequence). CDR3 length equals 14 residues. This CDR3 reads CASSFTGPAEKLFF. CDR3 nucleotides: TGTGCCAGCAGCTTCACAGGCCCGGCTGAAAAACTGTTTTTT.

The chain couples TRBV28 to TRBJ2-1; TRBD2 matches at 7 bases. J lost 0 bases, V lost 1 base, and 6 bases had no gene match. The V gene's germline CDR1 is MDHEN and CDR2 SYDVKM. The CDR3 sequence is 17 residues long. The CDR3 DNA follows: TGTGCCAGCAGTTTATCCCCGCGGGGGATCTCCTACAATGAGCAGTTCTTC. Its translation is CASSLSPRGISYNEQFF.

This clone was detected a few times. The V and J genes are TRBV5-4 and TRBJ1-1, with D tentatively TRBD1 (5 bases). In germline, CDR1 is SGHNT, CDR2 YYREEE (reference sequence). CDR3 length: 14 residues. Trimming left V 4 bases short and J 1 base short, with 11 bases between. The CDR3 DNA reads as TGTGCCAGCAGCCACCAGGGAGGGAACACTGAAGCTTTCTTT. It encodes CASSHQGGNTEAFF.

This chain uses TRBV7-2 with TRBJ2-3; D is unclear. CDR1 is SGHTA, CDR2 FQGNSA, per germline. The CDR3 totals 13 residues. V was clipped by 5 bases and J by 0 bases, with 6 bases between them. CDR3 protein: CASSPLSTDTQYF. The CDR3 coding sequence is TGTGCCAGCAGCCCCCTAAGCACAGATACGCAGTATTTT.

V usage is TRBV5-4 and J usage is TRBJ2-1; 7 bases map to TRBD1. The CDR3 is 16 residues long. Germline V gene data show CDR1 as SGHNT and CDR2 as YYREEE (reference sequence). Germline trimming cut 0 bases from V and 5 bases from J; bases unmatched to any gene: 8. CDR3 bases: TGTGCCAGCAGCTTGGTTTTCGGGACAGCTAACAATGAGCAGTTCTTC. Its translation is CASSLVFGTANNEQFF.

The CDR3 sequence: CASSYSGLGEQYF. For the CDR3, the DNA is TGTGCCAGCAGTTACTCAGGGCTCGGCGAGCAGTACTTC. V usage is TRBV6-5 and J usage is TRBJ2-7; D gene unclear. The germline V gene encodes CDR1 MNHEY and CDR2 SVGAGI. Trimming cost V 0 bases and J 6 bases, with 9 bases left between them. The CDR3 runs to 13 residues.

Of note for this clone: This same CDR3 is encoded by further DNA sequences in the sample. The CDR3 is CASSLAASGGGEQFF. The CDR3 coding sequence is TGTGCCAGCAGCTTAGCCGCTAGCGGGGGGGGCGAGCAGTTCTTC. This chain joins TRBV11-3 and TRBJ2-1; 12 bases match TRBD2. J was trimmed by 10 bases and V by 1 base; bases with no gene match: 5. Germline V lookup: CDR1 SGHNT, CDR2 YENEEA. The CDR3 covers 15 residues.

The J gene is TRBJ1-2, the V gene TRBV21-1; the table assigns TRBD1, which was not confirmed against the DNA. TRBV21-1 is assigned pseudogene status. The CDR3 consists of 13 residues. The CDR3 protein is CAIRMTDGYGYTF. The CDR3 DNA follows: TGTGCCATCCGCATGACAGACGGGTATGGCTACACCTTC.

CDR3 in amino acids: CSVAESSGNTIYF. The CDR3 DNA sequence: TGCAGCGTGGCCGAGAGCTCTGGAAACACCATATATTTT. The J gene is TRBJ1-3, the V gene TRBV29-1; D remains ambiguous. This CDR3 is built from 13 residues. Germline assignment: CDR1 SQVTM and CDR2 ANQGSEA. Trimming pared 6 bases from V and 0 bases from J, leaving 9 bases between.

The chain uses TRBV7-7 and TRBJ1-6; perhaps TRBD1 as D (5 bases). Germline V CDR1 and CDR2: SSHAT, FNYEAQ (reference sequence). V was shortened by 2 bases and J by 9 bases, with 17 bases between the two germline ends. The CDR3 length is 16 residues. CDR3 DNA sequence: TGTGCCAGCAGCTTACCGGGGACTCCCCGGGGTTCACCCCTCCACTTT. This encodes CASSLPGTPRGSPLHF.

The V and J genes are TRBV29-1 and TRBJ1-1; no firm D call. CDR3 length: 12 residues. V shed 4 bases and J shed 4 bases, with 10 bases lying between them. Germline CDR1 SQVTM, CDR2 ANQGSEA. The CDR3 sequence is CSVGRVGTEAFF. The CDR3 DNA sequence: TGCAGCGTTGGACGGGTGGGCACTGAAGCTTTCTTT. The variable domain in full, with the rest retrieved from reference TRBV29-1 and TRBJ1-1, is SAVISQKPSRDICQRGTSLTIQCQVDSQVTMMFWYRQQPGQSLTLIATANQGSEATYESGFVIDKFPISRPNLTFSTLTVSNMSPEDSSIYLCSVGRVGTEAFFGQGTRLTVV.

This chain links TRBV5-1 with TRBJ1-5; TRBD1 is a possible D gene (5 bases). Trimming took off 4 bases at V and 0 bases at J, with 11 bases between the two ends. Germline V gene lookup returns CDR1 SGHRS and CDR2 YFSETQ. There are 15 residues in the CDR3. DNA of the CDR3: TGCGCCAGCAGCGTCGACAGTTATAGCAATCAGCCCCAGCATTTT. Translated: CASSVDSYSNQPQHF.

The chain employs TRBV28 and TRBJ1-3; D is uncertain. The CDR3 is 13 amino acids. Trimming removed 2 bases at V and 6 bases at J, with 8 bases between. Germline assignment: CDR1 MDHEN and CDR2 SYDVKM. The CDR3 here is CASSLGGSNTIYF. The DNA of the CDR3 is TGTGCCAGCAGTTTAGGAGGATCAAACACCATATATTTT.

The chain links TRBV18 to TRBJ1-1, with D uncertain. The CDR3 is 13 amino acids. Trimming removed 3 bases from V and 0 bases from J, with 5 bases in between. Germline V gives CDR1 KGHSH, CDR2 LQKENI. DNA of the CDR3: TGTGCCAGCTCACCGAGTCTGAACACTGAAGCTTTCTTT. This encodes CASSPSLNTEAFF.

V and J are TRBV19 and TRBJ1-5; D is unresolved. The CDR3 extends over 15 amino acids. The ends were cut back, 0 bases at V and 3 bases at J, with 9 bases in the middle. Germline CDR1 reads LNHDA; CDR2 reads SQIVND (reference sequence). CDR3 protein: CASSIEGRLNQPQHF. In DNA form, the CDR3 reads TGTGCCAGTAGTATAGAGGGCAGGCTCAATCAGCCCCAGCATTTT.

The chain recombines TRBV27 with TRBJ1-5, with no clear D. CDR3 length: 14 amino acids. The V end lost 2 bases, the J end lost 0 bases, and 5 bases lay between the germline ends. From germline, CDR1 is MNHEY and CDR2 SMNVEV (reference sequence). The CDR3 DNA sequence: TGTGCCAGCAGTTTAGGGAGTAGCAATCAGCCCCAGCATTTT. Translation gives CASSLGSSNQPQHF.

This chain uses TRBV5-8 with TRBJ2-7; 7 positions match TRBD1. Per germline, CDR1 SGHTS and CDR2 YDEGEE. V gave up 0 bases and J gave up 5 bases; unmatched junction bases: 14. The CDR3 length is 17 residues. The CDR3 region has the DNA TGTGCCAGCAGCTTGGTTGGCCGGACAGGATTAAGGGACGAGCAGTACTTC. It encodes CASSLVGRTGLRDEQYF.

V gene TRBV21-1 combines with J gene TRBJ2-7. TRBV21-1 has pseudogene status. The CDR3 runs 10 residues. As DNA, the CDR3 is TGTGCCAGCAGCAAGACCGAGCAGTACTTC. It encodes CASSKTEQYF.

The chain is built from TRBV27 and TRBJ2-7; D might be TRBD2 (5 bases). CDR1 is MNHEY, CDR2 SMNVEV, per germline (reference sequence). Trimming took 6 bases from V and 0 from J, leaving 9 bases between them. This CDR3 comprises 13 residues. This CDR3 reads CASSRGYSYEQYF. The CDR3 bases are TGTGCCAGCAGCCGGGGATACTCCTACGAGCAGTACTTC.

The chain employs TRBV7-3 and TRBJ2-1, with TRBD1 as a possible D gene (8 bases). The CDR3 has 18 residues. The V end lost 2 bases, the J end lost 0 bases, and 17 bases lay between the germline ends. Germline V lookup: CDR1 SGHTA, CDR2 FQGTGA. The CDR3 DNA sequence: TGTGCCAGCAGCTTACAGGGGGGGACAGGAGGCTCCTACAATGAGCAGTTCTTC. Translation gives CASSLQGGTGGSYNEQFF.